This TCR beta chain was recovered during a study of brain T cells in children with intractable seizures. The data were produced by immunoSEQ multiplex PCR, yet TCRdb's version contains in-frame clones alone and is incomplete. The data contain approximately 330,000 clones, over 90% of them singletons. The CDR3 is 14 amino acids. V lost 5 bases, J lost 4 bases, and 16 bases lay in between. Germline V gene data show CDR1 as SGHRS and CDR2 as YFSETQ. Time point specified: blood from clinic visit 5 months post-surgery; TSC patient then seizure free. At least one anti-epileptic drug was given before surgery.

The sample consisted of peripheral blood, taken more than 4 months after surgery. This sequence joins TRBV5-1 and TRBJ2-7; D is perhaps TRBD1 or TRBD2 (6 bases each). This TCR was sampled from a boy under two years old with tuberous sclerosis and intractable seizures. The CDR3 protein is CASSTGADGYEQYF. CDR3 DNA sequence: TGCGCCAGCAGTACGGGGGCCGATGGATACGAGCAGTACTTC.